A single sample is the source of the 29 T cell receptor beta chains below, sequenced in a study of T cells after yellow fever vaccination. TCRdb redid the calling of the 5' RACE reads with MiXCR, one entry per CDR3 protein. The sample contains 450,000 to 600,000 distinct CDR3 sequences, 13% of which appear only once. This material consisted of PBMCs, taken on the day of the yellow fever booster vaccination. Every receptor here comes from a man aged 30 to 45 who received the YFV17D yellow fever vaccine.

The V gene is TRBV25-1, the J gene TRBJ2-1, with 9 bases lining up with TRBD1. V dropped 6 bases and J dropped 6; count of bases not matched to a gene: 6. The CDR3 has 14 residues. CDR1 MGHDK and CDR2 SYGVNS come from the germline V gene. The CDR3 loop is CASRGQGRFNEQFF. The CDR3 nucleotides are TGTGCCAGCAGAGGACAGGGGCGCTTCAATGAGCAGTTCTTC.

Only a few counts were recorded for this clonotype. The chain has TRBV20-1 and TRBJ1-2; D possibly corresponds to TRBD1 (5 bases). Germline assignment: CDR1 DFQATT and CDR2 SNEGSKA (reference sequence). Trimming removed 3 bases at V and 4 bases at J, with 12 bases between. The CDR3 runs to 13 residues. This CDR3 is CSASRDRVYGYTF. As DNA, the CDR3 is TGCAGTGCTAGTAGAGACAGAGTCTATGGCTACACCTTC.

The chain uses TRBV20-1 and TRBJ2-7, with TRBD2 matching over 7 bases. V was pared by 6 bases and J by 1 base, with 9 bases of the junction left unmatched. Per germline, CDR1 DFQATT and CDR2 SNEGSKA (reference sequence). The CDR3 has 14 residues. CDR3 in DNA: TGCAGTGCCACCGTCGCGGGAGTGTCCTACGAGCAGTACTTC. It encodes CSATVAGVSYEQYF.

A few counts support this clonotype. V and J are TRBV5-4 and TRBJ1-2, with TRBD1 identical over 10 bases. CDR1 is SGHNT, CDR2 YYREEE, per germline (reference sequence). The J segment lost 6 bases and the V segment lost 6 bases, leaving 8 bases of the junction unmatched. The CDR3 is 14 residues long. The CDR3 nucleotides read TGTGCCAGCACTTTAGGACAGGGGGATAATGGCTACACCTTC. This sequence encodes CASTLGQGDNGYTF.

This rearrangement joins TRBV10-3 to TRBJ2-5; 11 nucleotides align to TRBD2. The CDR3 consists of 15 residues. J lost 3 bases, V lost 5 bases, and 5 bases had no gene match. From germline, CDR1 is ENHRY and CDR2 SYGVKD. In nucleotides, the CDR3 is TGTGCCATCAGTAGGACTAGCGGGCCCGAAGAGACCCAGTACTTC. This codes for CAISRTSGPEETQYF.

This clonotype was recorded a few times. This rearrangement joins TRBV5-1 to TRBJ2-7, with 7 bases matching TRBD1. This CDR3 has 16 amino acids. V was clipped by 0 bases and J by 0 bases; unmatched bases: 6. Germline V gives CDR1 SGHRS, CDR2 YFSETQ. This chain's CDR3 is CASSLEGAPHSYEQYF. The CDR3 DNA follows: TGCGCCAGCAGCTTGGAGGGGGCCCCCCACTCCTACGAGCAGTACTTC.

The gene calls are TRBV7-2 and TRBJ1-4; TRBD1 agrees at 9 bases. Germline V gene sequence: CDR1 SGHTA, CDR2 FQGNSA. V shed 6 bases, J shed 8 bases, and the junction held 4 bases outside the gene matches. CDR3 length: 13 amino acids. CDR3 amino acids: CASRGQGREKLFF. The CDR3 DNA reads TGTGCCAGCAGGGGACAGGGCAGGGAAAAACTGTTTTTT.

This clonotype turned up a few times. The chain combines TRBV12-3 or TRBV12-4 with TRBJ1-3; D is unclear. The V gene lost 6 bases and the J gene lost 4 bases, with 13 bases spanning the gap. The CDR3 extends over 14 amino acids. The DNA for the CDR3 is TGTGCCAGCAGGGTTAGTTCCGCGGGAAACACCATATATTTT. Amino acids: CASRVSSAGNTIYF.

This clonotype was seen more than once but under ten times. The chain uses TRBV9 and TRBJ2-2; D may match TRBD1 or TRBD2 (5 bases each). V shed 0 bases and J shed 6 bases, with 15 bases lying between them. The V gene's germline CDR1 is SGDLS and CDR2 YYNGEE. The CDR3 is 16 amino acids. CDR3 nucleotides: TGTGCCAGCAGCGTAGGGGGGACCTCAATTGCCGGGGAGCTGTTTTTT. Its translation is CASSVGGTSIAGELFF.

The chain uses TRBV28 and TRBJ2-3; 9 bases match TRBD2. The germline V gene has CDR1 MDHEN and CDR2 SYDVKM. This CDR3 region has 15 residues. V dropped 6 bases and J dropped 5; count of bases not matched to a gene: 9. The CDR3 nucleotides are TGTGCCAGCAGAGGCAGCGGGGGGTTTAGAGATACGCAGTATTTT. Protein product: CASRGSGGFRDTQYF.

This clonotype was picked up a small number of times. The rearrangement links TRBV6-1 to TRBJ2-7; TRBD1 matches at 8 bases. The CDR3 spans 13 residues. The junction had 4 bases not matched to a gene; V was cut back by 8 bases and J by 1 base. Germline V gene data show CDR1 as MNHNS and CDR2 as SASEGT. CDR3 loop: CASGRDRSYEQYF. CDR3 coding DNA: TGTGCCAGCGGAAGGGACAGGTCCTACGAGCAGTACTTC.

V is TRBV24-1 and J is TRBJ2-3; D is possibly TRBD2 (6 bases). CDR3 length: 16 residues. Looked up from germline, CDR1 is KGHDR and CDR2 is SFDVKD. Trimming cost V 3 bases and J 0 bases, with 12 bases left between them. CDR3 sequence reads: CATSDPGGTSTDTQYF. As DNA, the CDR3 is TGTGCCACCAGTGATCCTGGGGGGACGAGCACAGATACGCAGTATTTT.

This clonotype occurred a few times. The gene calls are TRBV15 and TRBJ2-7, with 7 bases lining up with TRBD1. Germline CDR1 and CDR2: LNHNV and YYDKDF (reference sequence). The CDR3 extends over 15 amino acids. Trimming took 2 bases from V and 5 from J; bases not matched to a gene: 9. Here the CDR3 reads CATSRPPHRGHEQYF. The CDR3, as DNA: TGTGCCACCAGCAGACCCCCTCACAGGGGCCACGAGCAGTACTTC.

The chain combines TRBV2 with TRBJ2-1; D call uncertain. The CDR3 consists of 13 residues. CDR1 and CDR2 from the germline V gene are SNHLY and FYNNEI. V dropped 5 bases and J dropped 8 bases, with 13 bases sitting between them. The CDR3 coding sequence is TGTGCCAGCAGTACTTCAGGATTTGATGAGCAGTTCTTC. It translates to CASSTSGFDEQFF.

This clonotype was observed a few times. The CDR3 loop reads CASSSYGQETQYF. DNA for the CDR3: TGTGCCAGCAGCTCTTACGGTCAAGAGACCCAGTACTTC. The V and J genes are TRBV5-5 and TRBJ2-5; D ambiguous. Trimming pared 3 bases from V and 2 bases from J, leaving 8 bases between. The CDR3 extends over 13 amino acids. Germline V CDR1 and CDR2: SGHKS, YYEKEE (reference sequence).

The chain recombines TRBV12-3 or TRBV12-4 with TRBJ1-1, with unresolved D. CDR3 length: 13 residues. V was pared by 6 bases and J by 1 base, with 9 bases between. The CDR3 sequence is CASRPDPNTEAFF. The CDR3, as DNA: TGTGCCAGCAGACCTGACCCGAACACTGAAGCTTTCTTT.

This clonotype occurred many times. The chain has TRBV29-1 and TRBJ1-2; D gene ambiguous. CDR3 length: 14 amino acids. Trimming stripped 3 bases from V and 0 bases from J, with 11 bases between. From germline, CDR1 is SQVTM and CDR2 ANQGSEA. DNA of the CDR3: TGCAGCGTTGATTCCGCCCTCCCTAACTATGGCTACACCTTC. This translates into CSVDSALPNYGYTF.

The rearrangement uses TRBV7-8 and TRBJ1-6; D is unresolved. The germline V gene encodes CDR1 SGHVS and CDR2 FQNEAQ. There are 15 residues in the CDR3. V lost 1 base, J lost 9 bases, and 13 bases lay in between. CDR3 nucleotide sequence: TGTGCCAGCAGCTTAGTTAACGGCTTAAGTTCACCCCTCCACTTT. Its protein is CASSLVNGLSSPLHF.

This clonotype has a handful of counts. The V and J genes are TRBV12-3 or TRBV12-4 and TRBJ2-5; D call uncertain. This CDR3 contains 13 residues. V dropped 3 bases and J dropped 2 bases, with 7 bases sitting between them. The CDR3 region is CASSFLAQETQYF. For the CDR3, the DNA is TGTGCCAGCAGTTTCCTCGCTCAAGAGACCCAGTACTTC.

The gene calls are TRBV20-1 and TRBJ2-7; 7 bases are a match to TRBD1. The V and J ends lost 1 base and 2 bases, in that order; junction bases with no gene match: 5. This CDR3 has 14 amino acids. Per germline, CDR1 DFQATT and CDR2 SNEGSKA (reference sequence). The CDR3 is CSARAGTATYEQYF. In DNA, the CDR3 is TGCAGTGCTAGAGCCGGGACAGCCACCTACGAGCAGTACTTC.

The chain joins TRBV7-8 to TRBJ2-2, with TRBD1 matching 7 bases. This CDR3 has 14 amino acids. The V segment lost 5 bases and the J segment 6 bases; nucleotides outside the gene matches: 6. CDR1 is SGHVS, CDR2 FQNEAQ, per germline. Here the CDR3 DNA reads TGTGCCAGCAGCCAAGGAACAGGGGCCGGGGAGCTGTTTTTT. It is translated as CASSQGTGAGELFF.

This clonotype occurred a few times. This rearrangement joins TRBV5-4 to TRBJ2-3; D gene ambiguous. The V end was cut by 4 bases, the J end by 2 bases, with 8 bases between. The CDR3 has 13 amino acids. CDR1 is SGHNT and CDR2 is YYREEE in the germline V gene (reference sequence). The CDR3, as DNA: TGTGCCAGCAGCGGTTTGCCCACAGATACGCAGTATTTT. Encoded protein: CASSGLPTDTQYF.

This clonotype was counted only a few times. The gene calls are TRBV4-2 and TRBJ2-3; 9 bases map to TRBD2. This CDR3 is built from 17 residues. V was clipped by 0 bases and J by 2 bases; unmatched bases: 6. CDR1 is LGHNA, CDR2 YNFKEQ, per germline. For the CDR3, the DNA is TGTGCCAGCAGCCAAGAGGTCCTAGCGGGAAACACAGATACGCAGTATTTT. Its translation is CASSQEVLAGNTDTQYF.

This clonotype came up a few times. The chain couples TRBV5-1 to TRBJ1-1; 8 nucleotides line up with TRBD1. Germline V CDR1 and CDR2: SGHRS, YFSETQ. After removal of 3 bases from V and 2 bases from J, the junction contained 12 bases not matched to a gene. This CDR3 comprises 17 residues. The CDR3 DNA reads as TGCGCCAGCAGCTGGGACCCGACAGGGGCCGCCAACACTGAAGCTTTCTTT. Residues: CASSWDPTGAANTEAFF. Complete variable domain (other parts from reference TRBV5-1 and TRBJ1-1): KAGVTQTPRYLIKTRGQQVTLSCSPISGHRSVSWYQQTPGQGLQFLFEYFSETQRNKGNFPGRFSGRQFSNSRSEMNVSTLELGDSALYLCASSWDPTGAANTEAFFGQGTRLTVV.

The chain has TRBV21-1 and TRBJ2-7; no DNA check was done on the table's D call, TRBD1. TRBV21-1 is given as a pseudogene. The CDR3 has 16 amino acids. The CDR3 here is CASSNVPGTSSYEQYF. CDR3 bases: TGTGCCAGCAGCAATGTCCCCGGGACATCCTCCTACGAGCAGTACTTC.

This chain joins TRBV24-1 and TRBJ2-1; 10 bases map to TRBD2. The junction had 2 bases not matched to a gene; V was cut back by 4 bases and J by 9 bases. Germline CDR1 KGHDR, CDR2 SFDVKD. The CDR3 extends over 13 amino acids. The CDR3 nucleotides read TGTGCCACCAGTGACCCTAGCGGGAGTGAGCAGTTCTTC. Its translation is CATSDPSGSEQFF.

This clonotype was observed at least ten times. This chain connects TRBV6-5 to TRBJ2-6; TRBD1 aligns across 11 bases. The CDR3 has 18 amino acids. Germline-derived CDR1 and CDR2 are MNHEY and SVGAGI. V shed 4 bases, J shed 4 bases, and the junction held 9 bases outside the gene matches. For the CDR3, the DNA is TGTGCCAGCAGTTTCGGGGGGACAGGGGGTACAGGGGCCAACGTCCTGACTTTC. It codes for CASSFGGTGGTGANVLTF.

This clonotype showed up just a few times. The gene calls are TRBV5-1 and TRBJ2-1, with TRBD1 identical over 10 bases. V lost 6 bases to trimming and J lost 8 bases; unmatched junction nucleotides: 5. CDR1 and CDR2 from the germline V gene are SGHRS and YFSETQ. This CDR3 has 13 amino acids. Here the CDR3 DNA reads TGCGCCAGCAAGACAGGGGGCAGGGATGAGCAGTTCTTC. As protein: CASKTGGRDEQFF.

The V call is TRBV20-1, the J call TRBJ2-2, with D hard to call. Trimming left V 6 bases short and J 5 bases short, with 7 bases between. The V gene's germline CDR1 is DFQATT and CDR2 SNEGSKA (reference sequence). The CDR3 runs to 11 residues. The CDR3 here is CSAKYTGELFF. The CDR3 nucleotides read TGCAGTGCGAAGTATACCGGGGAGCTGTTTTTT.